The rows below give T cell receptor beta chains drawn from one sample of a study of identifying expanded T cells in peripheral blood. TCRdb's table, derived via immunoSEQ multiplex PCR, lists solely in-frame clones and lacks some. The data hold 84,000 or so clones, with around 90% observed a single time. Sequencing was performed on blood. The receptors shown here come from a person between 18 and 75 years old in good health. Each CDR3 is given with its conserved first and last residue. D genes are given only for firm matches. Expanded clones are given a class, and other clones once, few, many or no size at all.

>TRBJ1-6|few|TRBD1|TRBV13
CASSRDRGTSPLHF
TGTGCCAGCAGCCGGGACAGGGGGACTTCACCCCTCCACTTT
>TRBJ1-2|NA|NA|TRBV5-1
CASSADTGTRYTF
TGCGCCAGCAGCGCGGATACCGGGACACGCTACACCTTC
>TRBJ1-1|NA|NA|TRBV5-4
CASSLEWGGAEAFF
TGTGCCAGCAGCTTGGAGTGGGGTGGCGCTGAAGCTTTCTTT
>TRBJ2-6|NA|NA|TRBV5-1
CASSLGAGANVLTF
TGCGCCAGCAGCTTGGGTGCTGGGGCCAACGTCCTGACTTTC
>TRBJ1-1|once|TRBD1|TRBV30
CAWRGTGDTEAFF
TGTGCCTGGAGGGGGACAGGGGACACTGAAGCTTTCTTT
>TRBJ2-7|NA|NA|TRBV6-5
CASSYAYEQYF
TGTGCCAGCAGTTACGCCTACGAGCAGTACTTC
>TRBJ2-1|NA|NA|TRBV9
CASSPKGGGSLRNEQFF
TGTGCCAGCAGCCCCAAGGGGGGCGGGAGTCTCCGGAATGAGCAGTTCTTC
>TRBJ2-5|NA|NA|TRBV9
CASSQLFQETQYF
TGTGCCAGCAGCCAGCTTTTCCAAGAGACCCAGTACTTC
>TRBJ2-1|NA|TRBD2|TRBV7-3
CASSRTSLNYNEQFF
TGTGCCAGCAGCAGGACTAGCCTGAACTACAATGAGCAGTTCTTC
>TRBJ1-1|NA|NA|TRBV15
CATSPYINREAFF
TGTGCCACCAGCCCCTACATCAACAGAGAAGCTTTCTTT
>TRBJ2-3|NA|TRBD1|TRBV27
CASKQGLGADTQYF
TGTGCCAGCAAACAGGGGTTAGGGGCAGATACGCAGTATTTT
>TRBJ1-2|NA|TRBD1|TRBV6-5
CASRTGQARRYGYTF
TGTGCCAGCAGGACAGGACAGGCTCGACGCTATGGCTACACCTTC
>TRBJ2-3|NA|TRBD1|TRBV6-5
CASNTGTGYTDTQYF
TGTGCCAGCAATACCGGGACAGGGTACACAGATACGCAGTATTTT
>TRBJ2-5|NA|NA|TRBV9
CASSVEAGKTQYF
TGTGCCAGCAGCGTAGAGGCGGGGAAGACCCAGTACTTC
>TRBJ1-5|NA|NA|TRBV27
CASSGQSRQPQHF
TGTGCCAGCAGTGGACAGTCCAGGCAGCCCCAGCATTTT
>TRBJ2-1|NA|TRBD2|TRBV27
CASSFTSGRDGPYNEQFF
TGTGCCAGCAGTTTTACTAGCGGGAGGGACGGACCCTACAATGAGCAGTTCTTC
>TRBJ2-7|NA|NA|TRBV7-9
CASSLFAEGPYEQYF
TGTGCCAGCAGCTTATTTGCAGAGGGGCCCTACGAGCAGTACTTC
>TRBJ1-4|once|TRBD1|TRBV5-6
CASSLRFRDRAEKLFF
TGTGCCAGCAGCTTGAGGTTCCGGGACAGGGCCGAAAAACTGTTTTTT
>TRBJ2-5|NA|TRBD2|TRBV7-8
CASSLRFPMGTSRRETQYF
TGTGCCAGCAGCTTACGATTCCCCATGGGGACTAGCCGGCGGGAGACCCAGTACTTC
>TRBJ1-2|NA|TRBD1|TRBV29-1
CSVERTGDFGYTF
TGCAGCGTTGAGAGGACAGGCGATTTTGGCTACACCTTC
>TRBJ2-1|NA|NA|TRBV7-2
CASSHPGTYNEQFF
TGTGCCAGCAGCCATCCAGGGACATACAATGAGCAGTTCTTC
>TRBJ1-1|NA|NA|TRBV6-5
CASRSGVNTEAFF
TGTGCCAGCCGATCGGGGGTGAACACTGAAGCTTTCTTT
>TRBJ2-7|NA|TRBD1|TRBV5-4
CASSLEGTGLTYEQYF
TGTGCCAGCAGCTTGGAGGGGACAGGGTTAACCTACGAGCAGTACTTC
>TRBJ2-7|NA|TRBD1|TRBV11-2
CASSSTDRGGYEQYF
TGTGCCAGCAGCTCGACGGACAGGGGAGGCTACGAGCAGTACTTC
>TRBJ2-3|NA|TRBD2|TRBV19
CASSIAVTSGDLTQYF
TGTGCCAGTAGTATAGCTGTGACTAGCGGGGATCTTACGCAGTATTTT
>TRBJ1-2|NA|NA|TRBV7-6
CASSLDSGHYGYTF
TGTGCCAGCAGCTTAGATTCGGGGCACTATGGCTACACCTTC
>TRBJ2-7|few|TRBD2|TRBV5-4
CASSLDRLAREYF
TGTGCCAGCAGCTTGGACCGACTAGCACGGGAGTACTTC
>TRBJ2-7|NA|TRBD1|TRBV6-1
CASSEFHGQGYEQYF
TGTGCCAGCAGTGAATTTCACGGACAGGGCTACGAGCAGTACTTC
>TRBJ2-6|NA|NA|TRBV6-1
CASSAPSSGANVLTF
TGTGCCAGCAGTGCCCCAAGCTCTGGGGCCAACGTCCTGACTTTC
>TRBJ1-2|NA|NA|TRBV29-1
CSVEAPYGYTF
TGCAGCGTTGAAGCGCCATATGGCTACACCTTC
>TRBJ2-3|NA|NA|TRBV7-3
CASSPQLGATSTDTQYF
TGTGCCAGCAGCCCACAGTTGGGAGCGACTAGCACAGATACGCAGTATTTT
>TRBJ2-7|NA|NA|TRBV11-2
CASSLGSRWGQYF
TGTGCCAGCAGCTTAGGGTCTCGATGGGGGCAGTACTTC
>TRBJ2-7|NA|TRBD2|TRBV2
CASTLAAFYEQYF
TGTGCCAGCACTCTAGCGGCATTCTACGAGCAGTACTTC
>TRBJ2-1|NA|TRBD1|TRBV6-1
CASREGQGIYNEQFF
TGTGCCAGCAGGGAGGGACAGGGGATCTACAATGAGCAGTTCTTC
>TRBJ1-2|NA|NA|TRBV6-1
CASSEALLFGTGNYGYTF
TGTGCCAGCAGTGAAGCGCTTCTATTTGGTACGGGGAACTATGGCTACACCTTC
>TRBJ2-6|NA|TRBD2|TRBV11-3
CASSWGLAGHSSGANVLTF
TGTGCCAGCAGCTGGGGACTAGCGGGCCATAGCTCTGGGGCCAACGTCCTGACTTTC
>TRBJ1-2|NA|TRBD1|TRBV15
CATSRKGAGANYGYTF
TGTGCCACCAGCAGAAAGGGGGCAGGGGCCAACTATGGCTACACCTTC
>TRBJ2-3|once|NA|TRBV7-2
CASSFRGRSTDTQYF
TGTGCCAGCAGCTTCCGGGGGCGCAGCACAGATACGCAGTATTTT
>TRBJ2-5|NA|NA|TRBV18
CASTSGQETQYF
TGTGCCAGCACCTCCGGCCAAGAGACCCAGTACTTC
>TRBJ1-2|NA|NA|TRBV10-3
CAISDLVGFYGYTF
TGTGCCATCAGTGATCTTGTCGGCTTCTATGGCTACACCTTC
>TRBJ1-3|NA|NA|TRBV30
CAWSFWAGNTIYF
TGTGCCTGGAGTTTCTGGGCTGGAAACACCATATATTTT
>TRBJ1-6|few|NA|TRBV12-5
CASGLDNSPLHF
TGTGCTAGTGGTTTGGACAATTCACCCCTCCACTTT
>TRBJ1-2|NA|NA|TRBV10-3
CAISESGNYGYTF
TGTGCCATCAGTGAGTCGGGAAACTATGGCTACACCTTC
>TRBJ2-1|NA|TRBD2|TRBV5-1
CASRAGGPLESYNEQFF
TGCGCCAGCCGAGCGGGGGGGCCTCTTGAGTCCTACAATGAGCAGTTCTTC
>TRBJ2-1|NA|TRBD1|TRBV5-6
CASSLGGQGNGGEQFF
TGTGCCAGCAGCTTGGGTGGACAGGGGAATGGTGGTGAGCAGTTCTTC
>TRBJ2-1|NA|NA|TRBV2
CASSEGGGPHNEQFF
TGTGCCAGCAGTGAAGGTGGGGGGCCCCACAATGAGCAGTTCTTC
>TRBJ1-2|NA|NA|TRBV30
CAWSRGLSGYTF
TGTGCCTGGAGTCGTGGACTATCGGGCTACACCTTC
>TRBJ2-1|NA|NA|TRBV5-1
CASSISSYNEQFF
TGCGCCAGCAGTATTAGCTCCTACAATGAGCAGTTCTTC
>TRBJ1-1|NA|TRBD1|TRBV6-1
CASRQGADWNTEAFF
TGTGCCAGCAGACAGGGGGCAGATTGGAACACTGAAGCTTTCTTT
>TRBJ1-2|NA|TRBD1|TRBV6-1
CASSVPPLDRDGYTF
TGTGCCAGCAGTGTCCCACCGCTGGACAGGGACGGCTACACCTTC
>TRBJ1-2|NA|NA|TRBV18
CASSPIPGPNNYGYTF
TGTGCCAGCTCACCGATCCCGGGACCTAATAACTATGGCTACACCTTC
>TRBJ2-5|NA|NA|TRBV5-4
CASSLFDRNEETQYF
TGTGCCAGCAGCTTGTTCGACCGAAACGAAGAGACCCAGTACTTC
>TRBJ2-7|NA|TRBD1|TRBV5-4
CASSFRTGNEQYF
TGTGCCAGCAGCTTCCGGACAGGGAACGAGCAGTACTTC
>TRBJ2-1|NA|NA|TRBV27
CASARGQEGEGEQFF
TGTGCCAGCGCCAGAGGGCAAGAGGGGGAGGGTGAGCAGTTCTTC
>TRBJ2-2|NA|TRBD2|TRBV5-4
CASSPARLAGVGELFF
TGTGCCAGCAGCCCAGCCCGACTAGCGGGAGTCGGGGAGCTGTTTTTT
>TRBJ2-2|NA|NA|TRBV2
CASQLQGLTGELFF
TGTGCCAGCCAACTTCAGGGTTTAACCGGGGAGCTGTTTTTT